What follows are 12 T cell receptor beta chains derived from one specimen sequenced in a study of early T cells in non-severe SARS-CoV-2 infection. A single record per CDR3 protein comes from TCRdb applying MiXCR to the 5' RACE reads. The sample has fewer than 100,000 distinct CDR3 sequences; about an eighth are singletons. The sequenced sample was whole blood. These receptors were taken from an adult who was a healthcare worker with PCR-confirmed SARS-CoV-2 infection or an uninfected control (not recorded which).

CDR3 protein: CASSLLTREETQYF. CDR3 nucleotides: TGTGCCAGCAGCTTACTGACTAGAGAAGAGACCCAGTACTTC. The chain employs TRBV7-2 and TRBJ2-5; D perhaps matches TRBD2 (6 bases). The CDR3 has 14 residues. CDR1 is SGHTA, CDR2 FQGNSA, per germline. V dropped 2 bases and J dropped 3 bases, with 10 bases sitting between them.

This clonotype has just a few counts. This rearrangement joins TRBV9 to TRBJ2-1, with a tentative D call TRBD2 (5 bases). The CDR3 extends over 15 amino acids. The V end lost 3 bases, the J end lost 4 bases, and 14 bases lay between the germline ends. Germline values: CDR1 SGDLS, CDR2 YYNGEE. The CDR3 region is CASSGSVGAYNEQFF. CDR3 sequence (DNA): TGTGCCAGCAGCGGTAGTGTGGGAGCTTACAATGAGCAGTTCTTC.

A few counts support this clonotype. The chain has TRBV29-1 and TRBJ2-7; D is undetermined. Germline values: CDR1 SQVTM, CDR2 ANQGSEA. CDR3 size: 11 residues. V dropped 4 bases and J dropped 2 bases, with 6 bases sitting between them. In DNA, the CDR3 is TGCAGCGTTGTAGAGACCTACGAGCAGTACTTC. It is translated as CSVVETYEQYF.

This CDR3 reads CASSPGLAGSYEQYF. CDR3 nucleotide sequence: TGTGCCAGCAGCCCCGGACTAGCCGGGTCCTACGAGCAGTACTTC. The chain carries TRBV7-9 and TRBJ2-7, with 8 bases aligning to TRBD2. V lost 5 bases, J lost 1 base, and 7 bases stayed unmatched. The CDR3 length is 15 residues. The germline gives CDR1 SEHNR, CDR2 FQNEAQ (reference sequence). The entire variable domain, with the rest obtained from reference TRBV7-9 and TRBJ2-7, is as follows: DTGVSQNPRHKITKRGQNVTFRCDPISEHNRLYWYRQTLGQGPEFLTYFQNEAQLEKSRLLSDRFSAERPKGSFSTLEIQRTEQGDSAMYLCASSPGLAGSYEQYFGPGTRLTVT.

In its sample, this clonotype ranks as medium-sized. The J gene is TRBJ2-7, the V gene TRBV28, with 7 bases aligning to TRBD2. The length of the CDR3 is 14 residues. CDR1 is MDHEN, CDR2 SYDVKM, per germline. The V gene end was trimmed by 2 bases and the J gene end by 5 bases; junction bases not matched to a gene: 6. The CDR3 DNA is TGTGCCAGCAGTTTACTCCGGGACTACAACGAGCAGTACTTC. This codes for CASSLLRDYNEQYF.

The V gene is TRBV30, the J gene TRBJ1-1; D possibly corresponds to TRBD1 (6 bases). The germline V gene has CDR1 GTSNPN and CDR2 SVGIG (reference sequence). Trimming left V 0 bases short and J 11 bases short, with 13 bases between. The length of the CDR3 is 12 residues. CDR3 loop: CAWSVTGNRAFF. CDR3 DNA sequence: TGTGCCTGGAGTGTAACAGGGAATAGGGCTTTCTTT.

The rearrangement links TRBV7-2 to TRBJ1-4; D gene uncertain. Trimming removed 2 bases from V and 0 bases from J, with 7 bases in between. Germline CDR1 and CDR2: SGHTA and FQGNSA. The CDR3 loop spans 15 amino acids. The CDR3 loop is CASSLRRTTNEKLFF. The DNA for the CDR3 is TGTGCCAGCAGCTTAAGGCGGACAACTAATGAAAAACTGTTTTTT.

Ten or more counts support this clonotype. The chain joins TRBV18 to TRBJ2-1, with a tentative D call TRBD1 (6 bases). Trimming shortened V by 3 bases and J by 9 bases, and 6 bases separated the two germline ends. Germline V gene sequence: CDR1 KGHSH, CDR2 LQKENI. The CDR3 is made up of 11 amino acids. This CDR3 is CASSPGAEQFF. The CDR3 bases are TGTGCCAGCTCACCGGGGGCTGAGCAGTTCTTC. Based on the CDR3 plus reference TRBV18 and TRBJ2-1, the full variable domain is NAGVMQNPRHLVRRRGQEARLRCSPMKGHSHVYWYRQLPEEGLKFMVYLQKENIIDESGMPKERFSAEFPKEGPSILRIQQVVRGDSAAYFCASSPGAEQFFGPGTRLTVL.

This clonotype was counted many times. An end of the junction differs from the germline gene, which may be a read error. The gene calls are TRBV10-3 and TRBJ2-4; possibly TRBD1 for D (5 bases). The CDR3 sequence is 16 residues long. Germline V CDR1 and CDR2: ENHRY, SYGVKD. CDR3 nucleotides: TGTGCCATCAGCGAGTCAGGGTTGGGGGCCAAAAACATTCAGTACTTC. Its protein is CAISESGLGAKNIQYF.

Many counts were recorded for this clonotype. The V gene is TRBV12-2, the J gene TRBJ2-5; TRBD2 is the table's D call, not checked against the DNA. TRBV12-2 is a pseudogene. CDR3 length: 13 amino acids. This CDR3 is CASRLSGRETQYF. CDR3 nucleotide sequence: TGTGCAAGTCGTCTCAGCGGGCGAGAGACCCAGTACTTC.

The chain employs TRBV2 and TRBJ1-2; perhaps TRBD1 as D (5 bases). CDR1 and CDR2 (germline): SNHLY, FYNNEI. V lost 3 bases, J lost 2 bases, and 7 bases lay in between. CDR3 length equals 13 residues. In DNA, the CDR3 is TGTGCCAGCAGTGAGGGGGAGAACTATGGCTACACCTTC. Protein: CASSEGENYGYTF.

This clonotype was picked up a small number of times. V is TRBV20-1 and J is TRBJ2-5; D not certain. This CDR3 spans 15 amino acids. V lost 6 bases and J 3 bases, leaving 20 bases between the germline ends. CDR1 and CDR2 from the germline V gene are DFQATT and SNEGSKA (reference sequence). As DNA, the CDR3 is TGCAGTGCCGGTAGGCCCGGGCAGACCGAAGAGACCCAGTACTTC. As protein: CSAGRPGQTEETQYF.